These 2 T cell receptor beta chains were all obtained from the same sample, sequenced in a study of cytomegalovirus exposure and HLA in healthy donors. The PCR employed 60 Vbeta primers together with 13 Jbeta primers. Repertoires were generated with immunoSEQ multiplex PCR, while TCRdb's copy carries only in-frame clones and drops some. Among about 210,000 clones, about 81% were seen once, and the ten largest hold about 6.1%. Sequencing used PBMCs. The receptor set was obtained from a man aged 40-49 years in good health and CMV-seropositive.

The chain uses TRBV5-1 and TRBJ2-1, with D perhaps TRBD2 (6 bases). Trimming pared 3 bases from V and 0 bases from J, leaving 13 bases between. CDR1 and CDR2 (germline): SGHRS, YFSETQ. The CDR3 is made up of 16 amino acids. The CDR3 bases are TGCGCCAGCAGCTCGGGACTCCTTAGCTCCTACAATGAGCAGTTCTTC. It encodes CASSSGLLSSYNEQFF.

The rearrangement links TRBV5-5 to TRBJ2-5, with D possibly matching TRBD1 (6 bases). CDR3 size: 16 residues. V lost 4 bases, J lost 7 bases, and 23 bases lay in between. CDR1 SGHKS and CDR2 YYEKEE come from the germline V gene (reference sequence). The CDR3 loop reads CASSPVGGLTLGTQYF. Written as DNA, the CDR3 is TGTGCCAGCAGCCCGGTTGGGGGCCTTACTTTGGGGACCCAGTACTTC.